The TCR beta chain under discussion was sequenced for a study of T cell responses to AZD1222 COVID-19 vaccine. Points from the study as a whole: Dominant at 160-218 and 743-854, vaccine-associated CD4 TCRs also spanned spike. Donors skewed white British and female; clonal diversity was possibly underestimated. The study identified only six AZD1222 recipients as seropositive at baseline. Nearly half of spike-specific TCRs reportedly go after variant regions that carry no mutations.

Comment on this clone: The target antigen is unknown.

Germline V gives CDR1 PRHDT, CDR2 FYEKMQ (reference sequence). This CDR3 contains 15 residues. V was cut by 0 bases and J by 7 bases, with 13 bases left in between. Produced via immunoSEQ multiplex PCR; TCRdb's table is partial and in-frame only. The repertoire has about 120,000 clones, just over 85% of them found once; the top ten carry about 10%. This specimen consisted of peripheral blood, obtained on day 0 of AZD1222 vaccination. V gene TRBV13 combines with J gene TRBJ1-5, with D perhaps TRBD1 (6 bases). This sequence originates from an adult in good health. DNA for the CDR3: TGTGCCAGCAGCTTAGGGACAGGTGAGGGCCAGCCCCAGCATTTT. This gives the protein CASSLGTGEGQPQHF. The whole variable domain, filled in from reference TRBV13 and TRBJ1-5, reads AAGVIQSPRHLIKEKRETATLKCYPIPRHDTVYWYQQGPGQDPQFLISFYEKMQSDKGSIPDRFSAQQFSDYHSELNMSSLELGDSALYFCASSLGTGEGQPQHFGDGTRLSIL.